This T cell receptor (beta chain) was observed in a study of T cell responses to AZD1222 COVID-19 vaccine. Overall study findings and caveats: Scientists sampled the repertoires only once the peak T cell response had passed. Donors were chiefly white British, with a greater number of females, and clonal diversity was perhaps underestimated. Nearly half of spike-specific TCRs reportedly target variant regions that are unmutated in the B.1.351 and B.1.1.7 variants.

On this clone itself: Its antigen is unknown.

Using immunoSEQ multiplex PCR, the repertoire was profiled, and TCRdb retains in-frame clones only, with some absent. The table shows 90,000 to 100,000 clones, with around 90% occurring only once. Germline CDR1 and CDR2: SGDLS and YYNGEE. The CDR3 consists of 15 residues. V shed 3 bases and J 2 bases; nucleotides not matched to a gene: 4. The sequence came from an adult in good health. The V gene is TRBV9, the J gene TRBJ2-3; the match to TRBD1 covers 9 bases. Sequenced here: peripheral blood, sampled on day 0 of AZD1222 vaccination. The CDR3 nucleotides are TGTGCCAGCAGCGGAACAGGGGGCACCACAGATACGCAGTATTTT. Protein: CASSGTGGTTDTQYF.